This T cell receptor beta chain originates from a study of blood T cell repertoires in COVID-19. In the study overall: Samples representing acute and convalescent COVID-19 were sourced from the United States, Italy and Spain. The analysed material was cDNA or gDNA that came from T cells, B-cell-depleted T cells, or PBMCs.

V was trimmed by 6 bases and J by 4 bases, leaving 18 bases between them. Germline CDR1 is MNHEY and CDR2 is SVGEGT. The CDR3 sequence is 16 residues long. Per the original methods: Amplification with reference gene primers provided the estimates of nucleated cell counts. The table came from immunoSEQ multiplex PCR; TCRdb's copy has only in-frame clones and leaves some out. That table furnishes V, J and clone size, whereas the DNA furnished D and trimming. In the table there are about 78,000 clones, more than 80% of which are singletons. This chain connects TRBV6-2 or TRBV6-3 to TRBJ2-2; D is unresolved. The receptor's source is a woman older than 75 with acute or convalescent COVID-19. Material for sequencing was peripheral blood. The CDR3 region has the DNA TGTGCCAGCAGCCCAATGTTGGCTCGAGGCACCGGGGAGCTGTTTTTT. Protein sequence: CASSPMLARGTGELFF.